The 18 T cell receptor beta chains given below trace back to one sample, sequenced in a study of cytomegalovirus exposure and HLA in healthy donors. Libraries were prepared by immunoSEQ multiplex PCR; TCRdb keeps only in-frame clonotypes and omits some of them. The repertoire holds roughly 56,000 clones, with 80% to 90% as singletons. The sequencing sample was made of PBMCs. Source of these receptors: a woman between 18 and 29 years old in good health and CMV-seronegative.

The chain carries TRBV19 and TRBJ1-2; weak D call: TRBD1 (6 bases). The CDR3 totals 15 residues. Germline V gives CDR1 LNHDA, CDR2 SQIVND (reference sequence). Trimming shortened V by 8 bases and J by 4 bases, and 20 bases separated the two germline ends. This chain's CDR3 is CASLSRDTKGYGYTF. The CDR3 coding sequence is TGTGCCAGTCTTTCCCGGGACACTAAAGGCTATGGCTACACCTTC.

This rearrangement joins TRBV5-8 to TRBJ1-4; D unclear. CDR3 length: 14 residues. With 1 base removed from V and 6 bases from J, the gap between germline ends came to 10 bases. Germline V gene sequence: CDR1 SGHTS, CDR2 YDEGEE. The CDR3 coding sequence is TGTGCCAGCAGCTTGTTGGGCCTTGATGAAAAACTGTTTTTT. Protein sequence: CASSLLGLDEKLFF.

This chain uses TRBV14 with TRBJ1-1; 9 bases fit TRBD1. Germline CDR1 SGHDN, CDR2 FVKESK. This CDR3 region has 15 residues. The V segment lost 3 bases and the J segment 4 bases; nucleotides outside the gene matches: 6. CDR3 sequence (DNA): TGTGCCAGCAGCCACAAACAGGGGGCTTTCACTGAAGCTTTCTTT. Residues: CASSHKQGAFTEAFF.

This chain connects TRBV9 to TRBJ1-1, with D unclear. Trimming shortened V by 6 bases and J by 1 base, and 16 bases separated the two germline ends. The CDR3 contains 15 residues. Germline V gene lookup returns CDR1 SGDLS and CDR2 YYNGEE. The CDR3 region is CASTRSGKSNTEAFF. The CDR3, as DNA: TGTGCCAGCACCCGAAGCGGGAAATCGAACACTGAAGCTTTCTTT.

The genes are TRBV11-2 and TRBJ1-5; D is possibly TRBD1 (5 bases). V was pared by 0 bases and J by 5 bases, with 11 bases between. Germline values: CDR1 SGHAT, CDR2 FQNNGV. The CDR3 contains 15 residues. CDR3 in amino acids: CASSLDPGEYQPQHF. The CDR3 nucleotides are TGTGCCAGCAGCTTAGATCCGGGGGAGTATCAGCCCCAGCATTTT. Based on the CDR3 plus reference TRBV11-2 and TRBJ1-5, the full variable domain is EAGVAQSPRYKIIEKRQSVAFWCNPISGHATLYWYQQILGQGPKLLIQFQNNGVVDDSQLPKDRFSAERLKGVDSTLKIQPAKLEDSAVYLCASSLDPGEYQPQHFGDGTRLSIL.

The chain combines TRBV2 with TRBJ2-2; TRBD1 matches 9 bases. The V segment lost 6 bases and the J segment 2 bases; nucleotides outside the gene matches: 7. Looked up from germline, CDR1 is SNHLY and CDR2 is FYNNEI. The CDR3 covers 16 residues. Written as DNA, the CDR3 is TGTGCCAGCAGCCAGGGACAGGGAAAAAACACCGGGGAGCTGTTTTTT. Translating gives CASSQGQGKNTGELFF.

CDR3 in DNA: TGTGCCAGTAGTATAGGAAGGGGTGAAGCTTTCTTT. As protein: CASSIGRGEAFF. The chain links TRBV19 to TRBJ1-1; a weak D match, TRBD1 (5 bases). In germline, CDR1 is LNHDA, CDR2 SQIVND (reference sequence). The V gene lost 1 base and the J gene lost 7 bases, with 7 bases spanning the gap. The CDR3 contains 12 residues.

The CDR3 DNA is TGTGCCAGCAGTTTATCGAACGGCTACGAGCAGTACTTC. Protein: CASSLSNGYEQYF. V and J are TRBV27 and TRBJ2-7; D gene ambiguous. CDR1 and CDR2 from the germline V gene are MNHEY and SMNVEV (reference sequence). The V end was cut by 0 bases, the J end by 3 bases, with 6 bases between. The CDR3 has 13 amino acids.

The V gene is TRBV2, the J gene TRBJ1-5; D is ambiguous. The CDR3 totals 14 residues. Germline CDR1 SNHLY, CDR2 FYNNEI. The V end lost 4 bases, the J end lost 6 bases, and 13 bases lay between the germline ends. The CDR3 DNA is TGTGCCAGCAGTGTTGACGGGTTCTCTCAGCCCCAGCATTTT. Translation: CASSVDGFSQPQHF.

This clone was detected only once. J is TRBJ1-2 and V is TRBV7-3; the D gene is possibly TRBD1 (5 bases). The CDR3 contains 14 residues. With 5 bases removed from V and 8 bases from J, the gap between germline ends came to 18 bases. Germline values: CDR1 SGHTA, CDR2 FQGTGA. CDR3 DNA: TGTGCCAGCAGCCCCGGCCGGGCAGGGCAGGGCTACACCTTC. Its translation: CASSPGRAGQGYTF.

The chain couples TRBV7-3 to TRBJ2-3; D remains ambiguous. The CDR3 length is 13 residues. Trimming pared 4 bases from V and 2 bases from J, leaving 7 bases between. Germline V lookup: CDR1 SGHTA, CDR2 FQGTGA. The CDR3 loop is CASSSHSTDTQYF. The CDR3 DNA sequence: TGTGCCAGCAGCTCCCACTCCACAGATACGCAGTATTTT.

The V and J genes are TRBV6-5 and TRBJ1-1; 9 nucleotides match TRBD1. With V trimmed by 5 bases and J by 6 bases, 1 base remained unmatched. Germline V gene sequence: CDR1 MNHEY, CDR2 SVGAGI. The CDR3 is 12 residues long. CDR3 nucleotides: TGTGCCAGCAGTCGGACAGGGGCTGAAGCTTTCTTT. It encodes CASSRTGAEAFF.

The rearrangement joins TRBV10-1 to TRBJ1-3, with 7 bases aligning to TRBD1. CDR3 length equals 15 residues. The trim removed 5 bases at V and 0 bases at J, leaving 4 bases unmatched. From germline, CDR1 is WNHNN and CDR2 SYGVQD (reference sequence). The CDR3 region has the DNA TGCGCCAGCAGTCCGGGACAGAGCTCTGGAAACACCATATATTTT. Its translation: CASSPGQSSGNTIYF.

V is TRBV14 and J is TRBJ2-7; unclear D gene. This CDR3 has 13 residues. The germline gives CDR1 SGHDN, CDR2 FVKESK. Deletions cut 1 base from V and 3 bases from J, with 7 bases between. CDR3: CASSQGRSYEQYF. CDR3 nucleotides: TGTGCCAGCAGCCAAGGGAGAAGCTACGAGCAGTACTTC.

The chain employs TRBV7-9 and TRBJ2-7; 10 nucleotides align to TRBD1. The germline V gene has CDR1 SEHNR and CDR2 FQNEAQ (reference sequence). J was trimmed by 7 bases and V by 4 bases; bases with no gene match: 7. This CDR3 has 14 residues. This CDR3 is CASSYGQGGREQYF. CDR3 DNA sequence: TGTGCCAGCAGCTACGGACAGGGGGGTCGGGAGCAGTACTTC.

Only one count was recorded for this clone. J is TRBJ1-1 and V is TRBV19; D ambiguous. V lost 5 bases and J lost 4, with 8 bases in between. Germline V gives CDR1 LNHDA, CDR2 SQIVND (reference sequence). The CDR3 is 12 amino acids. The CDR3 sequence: CASSAQPTEAFF. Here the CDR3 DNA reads TGTGCCAGTAGTGCACAGCCCACTGAAGCTTTCTTT. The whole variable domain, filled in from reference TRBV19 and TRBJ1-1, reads DGGITQSPKYLFRKEGQNVTLSCEQNLNHDAMYWYRQDPGQGLRLIYYSQIVNDFQKGDIAEGYSVSREKKESFPLTVTSAQKNPTAFYLCASSAQPTEAFFGQGTRLTVV.

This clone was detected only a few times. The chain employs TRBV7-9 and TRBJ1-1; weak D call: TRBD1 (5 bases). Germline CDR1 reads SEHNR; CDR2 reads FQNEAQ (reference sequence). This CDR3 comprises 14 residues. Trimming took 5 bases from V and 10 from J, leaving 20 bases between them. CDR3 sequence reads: CASSPQTATNVAFF. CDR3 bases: TGTGCCAGCAGCCCCCAGACAGCCACCAATGTAGCTTTCTTT.

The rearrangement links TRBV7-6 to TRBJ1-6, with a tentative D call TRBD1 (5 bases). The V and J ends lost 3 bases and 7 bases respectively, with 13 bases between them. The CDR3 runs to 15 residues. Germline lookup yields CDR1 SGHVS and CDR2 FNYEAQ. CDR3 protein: CASSFGGTTNSPLHF. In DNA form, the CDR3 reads TGTGCCAGCAGCTTTGGGGGGACCACCAATTCACCCCTCCACTTT.